The rows below give T cell receptor beta chains drawn from one sample of a study of blood T cell repertoires in COVID-19. Measured with immunoSEQ multiplex PCR; TCRdb has only the in-frame clones, and not every one. In the table there are about 160,000 clones, over 70% of which are singletons. The sequenced sample was PBMCs or T cells enriched from blood (not recorded which). These receptors all come from a middle-aged woman with acute COVID-19. The CDR3 runs from the conserved cysteine through the conserved F or W. D genes are given only for firm matches. The listing skips clone size in some rows; elsewhere it reads once, few, many or a size class.

v_call,d_call,j_call,clone_size,cdr3_aa,cdr3_nt
TRBV2,TRBD2,TRBJ2-3,few,CASSPGTSDPDTQYF,TGTGCCAGCAGTCCCGGGACTAGCGACCCAGATACGCAGTATTTT
TRBV9,-,TRBJ2-1,-,CASSVALTSSYNEQFF,TGTGCCAGCAGCGTAGCCCTGACAAGCTCCTACAATGAGCAGTTCTTC
TRBV7-9,-,TRBJ1-4,-,CASSLRGTNEKLFF,TGTGCCAGCAGCTTACGGGGGACTAATGAAAAACTGTTTTTT
TRBV6-5,-,TRBJ1-1,-,CASRSTRGASTEAFF,TGTGCCAGCAGATCTACAAGGGGCGCATCCACTGAAGCTTTCTTT
TRBV15,-,TRBJ2-3,-,CATSRRTSTVSDTQYF,TGTGCCACCAGCAGGAGGACAAGTACGGTTTCAGATACGCAGTATTTT
TRBV14,TRBD2,TRBJ2-5,few,CASSQPGGRGTRYF,TGTGCCAGCAGCCAGCCCGGTGGGCGGGGGACCCGGTACTTC
TRBV12-5,TRBD2,TRBJ2-2,few,CASGLRTSGRNTGELFF,TGTGCTAGTGGTTTGAGGACTAGCGGACGGAACACCGGGGAGCTGTTTTTT
TRBV7-9,TRBD1,TRBJ1-2,few,CASSRRGGDGYTF,TGTGCCAGCAGCCGCCGAGGGGGCGATGGCTACACCTTC
TRBV12-3/TRBV12-4,-,TRBJ1-2,-,CASSPHIYYGYTF,TGTGCCAGCAGTCCACACATTTACTATGGCTACACCTTC
TRBV3-1/TRBV3-2,TRBD2,TRBJ2-5,-,CASSQGLAGGPQYF,TGTGCCAGCAGCCAAGGACTAGCGGGGGGTCCCCAGTACTTC
TRBV7-3,TRBD2,TRBJ2-1,-,CASSALAGASNEQFF,TGTGCCAGCAGCGCCCTAGCGGGGGCCTCCAATGAGCAGTTCTTC
TRBV3-1/TRBV3-2,-,TRBJ1-3,-,CASRAGSSGNTIYF,TGTGCCAGCAGAGCCGGGTCCTCTGGAAACACCATATATTTT
TRBV5-8,-,TRBJ2-3,once,CASSLGTGDTQYF,TGTGCCAGCAGCTTAGGGACTGGGGATACGCAGTATTTT
TRBV7-9,-,TRBJ2-2,-,CASSSSAVANTGELFF,TGTGCCAGCAGCTCAAGTGCAGTCGCGAACACCGGGGAGCTGTTTTTT
TRBV5-4,TRBD1,TRBJ1-2,-,CASSPNRGDYGYTF,TGTGCCAGCAGCCCAAACAGGGGAGACTATGGCTACACCTTC
TRBV11-2,-,TRBJ1-4,medium-sized,CASSLRTGLYEKLFF,TGTGCCAGCAGCTTAAGAACAGGTCTATATGAAAAACTGTTTTTT
TRBV5-1,-,TRBJ2-1,-,CASSLASVKGNEQFF,TGCGCCAGCAGCTTGGCCTCGGTTAAGGGGAATGAGCAGTTCTTC
TRBV5-6,TRBD2,TRBJ2-1,-,CASSTREGFTNEQFF,TGTGCCAGCAGCACGCGGGAGGGCTTCACCAATGAGCAGTTCTTC
TRBV6-5,TRBD1,TRBJ1-6,few,CASSYSGQGGSPLHF,TGTGCCAGCAGTTACTCGGGACAGGGAGGTTCACCCCTCCACTTT
TRBV19,TRBD2,TRBJ2-1,-,CASRTTSGSSGEQFF,TGTGCCAGCAGGACTACTAGCGGATCATCGGGGGAGCAGTTCTTC
TRBV9,-,TRBJ2-2,-,CASSVAPGVAGELFF,TGTGCCAGCAGCGTAGCCCCGGGGGTGGCCGGGGAGCTGTTTTTT
TRBV30,-,TRBJ2-3,-,CAWTPRWGFKGTQYF,TGTGCCTGGACCCCCCGGTGGGGCTTTAAAGGGACGCAGTATTTT
TRBV2,TRBD1,TRBJ1-5,-,CASSERQGASSQHF,TGTGCCAGCAGTGAACGGCAGGGGGCATCATCCCAGCATTTT
TRBV29-1,TRBD1,TRBJ1-1,-,CSVRTRDRDTEAFF,TGCAGCGTTAGAACCCGGGACAGGGATACTGAAGCTTTCTTT
TRBV5-6,TRBD1,TRBJ1-1,-,CASRQTGGNTEAFF,TGTGCCAGCAGACAGACAGGGGGGAACACTGAAGCTTTCTTT
TRBV29-1,-,TRBJ2-5,-,CSAAIGSETQYF,TGCAGCGCAGCCATTGGGAGCGAGACCCAGTACTTC
TRBV9,-,TRBJ1-4,-,CASSVTGATNEKLFF,TGTGCCAGCAGCGTGACAGGCGCAACTAATGAAAAACTGTTTTTT
TRBV24-1,-,TRBJ2-1,-,CATGSALVNEQFF,TGTGCCACCGGGAGTGCACTAGTCAATGAGCAGTTCTTC
TRBV6-5,TRBD1,TRBJ1-1,-,CASKRGGWNTEAFF,TGTGCCAGCAAAAGAGGGGGCTGGAACACTGAAGCTTTCTTT
TRBV5-1,TRBD1,TRBJ2-5,-,CASGPTGIETQYF,TGCGCCAGCGGGCCGACAGGGATCGAGACCCAGTACTTC
TRBV3-1/TRBV3-2,TRBD2,TRBJ2-7,-,CASSLIAGALYEQYF,TGTGCCAGCAGCCTAATAGCGGGAGCTTTGTACGAGCAGTACTTC
TRBV20-1,-,TRBJ2-1,-,CSGSSGSPSYNEQFF,TGCAGTGGTAGTAGCGGTTCCCCCTCCTACAATGAGCAGTTCTTC
TRBV6-5,-,TRBJ1-6,once,CASRDSTSNSPLHF,TGTGCCAGCAGGGACTCGACAAGTAATTCACCCCTCCACTTT
TRBV5-3,TRBD2,TRBJ2-7,-,CARSFSSGRAPYEQYF,TGTGCCAGAAGCTTCTCTAGCGGGAGGGCCCCCTACGAGCAGTACTTC
TRBV27,-,TRBJ2-7,-,CASSPGGRASYEQYF,TGTGCCAGCAGCCCGGGCGGGCGTGCTTCCTACGAGCAGTACTTC
TRBV7-8,-,TRBJ1-5,-,CASSLAFYSNQPQHF,TGTGCCAGCAGCTTAGCGTTTTATAGCAATCAGCCCCAGCATTTT
TRBV2,-,TRBJ1-1,-,CASRAGTSLEAFF,TGTGCCAGCAGGGCCGGGACATCCCTTGAAGCTTTCTTT
TRBV6-5,TRBD1,TRBJ2-5,once,CASSPGGETQYF,TGTGCCAGCAGTCCAGGGGGAGAGACCCAGTACTTC
TRBV5-1,TRBD1,TRBJ1-1,-,CASSPRQGAITEAFF,TGCGCCAGCAGCCCCAGACAGGGGGCTATCACTGAAGCTTTCTTT
TRBV2,-,TRBJ2-5,-,CASSVNYREGRETQYF,TGTGCCAGCAGTGTAAATTATCGTGAGGGCCGGGAGACCCAGTACTTC
TRBV2,-,TRBJ2-1,-,CASSDASGFSYNEQFF,TGTGCCAGCAGTGACGCGAGCGGGTTCTCCTACAATGAGCAGTTCTTC
TRBV28,TRBD1,TRBJ1-1,-,CASPKGTGSSNTEAFF,TGTGCCAGCCCAAAAGGGACAGGGTCTTCGAACACTGAAGCTTTCTTT
TRBV28,-,TRBJ1-5,-,CASSLFVNLASSNQPQHF,TGTGCCAGCAGTTTATTCGTCAATCTCGCGAGCAGCAATCAGCCCCAGCATTTT
TRBV5-4,-,TRBJ2-5,-,CASSLQGTETQYF,TGTGCCAGCAGCCTACAGGGTACAGAGACCCAGTACTTC
TRBV5-1,-,TRBJ2-3,-,CASSWSGPGRTDTQYF,TGCGCCAGCAGCTGGAGTGGGCCAGGGCGGACAGATACGCAGTATTTT
TRBV1,-,TRBJ1-6,-,CTSSHPRVVPNSPLHF,TGCACCAGCAGCCACCCCAGGGTCGTTCCAAATTCACCCCTCCACTTT
TRBV5-1,-,TRBJ1-1,few,CASSLEIRRTEAFF,TGCGCCAGCAGCTTGGAGATAAGGAGGACTGAAGCTTTCTTT
TRBV20-1,TRBD2,TRBJ2-4,many,CSASIAGGGLAKNIQYF,TGCAGTGCTAGTATAGCGGGAGGGGGATTAGCCAAAAACATTCAGTACTTC
TRBV19,TRBD1,TRBJ1-3,-,CASSPGQGYGNTIYF,TGTGCCAGTAGTCCGGGACAGGGGTACGGAAACACCATATATTTT
TRBV27,TRBD1,TRBJ1-2,-,CASSPRGGQGIYGYTF,TGTGCCAGCAGTCCTCGGGGGGGACAGGGTATTTATGGCTACACCTTC
TRBV10-3,TRBD2,TRBJ2-1,-,CAISLTSGRDEQFF,TGTGCCATCAGCTTAACTAGCGGGAGGGATGAGCAGTTCTTC
TRBV19,-,TRBJ1-2,-,CASFGRVTNYGYTF,TGTGCCAGCTTTGGGAGGGTTACTAACTATGGCTACACCTTC
TRBV5-4,TRBD1,TRBJ2-1,-,CASSLRGGNSNEQFF,TGTGCCAGCAGCTTGAGAGGGGGCAACTCGAATGAGCAGTTCTTC
TRBV27,-,TRBJ2-2,many,CASRRGQYSTGELFF,TGTGCCAGCCGGCGAGGACAATATTCCACCGGGGAGCTGTTTTTT
TRBV30,TRBD2,TRBJ2-1,-,CALTSGRGYNEQFF,TGTGCCTTGACTAGCGGGAGGGGGTACAATGAGCAGTTCTTC
TRBV29-1,TRBD2,TRBJ2-3,-,CSVELAGDSTDTQYF,TGCAGCGTGGAGCTAGCGGGGGATAGCACAGATACGCAGTATTTT
TRBV3-1/TRBV3-2,-,TRBJ1-6,few,CASSPGLTVNSPLHF,TGTGCCAGCAGCCCCGGGTTGACAGTTAATTCACCCCTCCACTTT
TRBV5-4,-,TRBJ1-1,-,CASSLAAQLNTEAFF,TGTGCCAGCAGCTTGGCTGCACAACTGAACACTGAAGCTTTCTTT
TRBV2,-,TRBJ2-5,-,CASSVSGGRGETQYF,TGTGCCAGCAGTGTAAGTGGAGGTCGCGGAGAGACCCAGTACTTC